This is a list of T cell receptor beta chains from one sample in a study of blood T cells in healthy people across ages. TCRdb ran MiXCR on the 5' RACE reads and lists one entry per CDR3 protein. The table records under 1,100,000 distinct CDR3 sequences, almost 25% of them present only once. The same data also went into a second study, on T cells of mothers and their children.

The material sequenced was blood. The receptors originated from a girl aged 2 to 10 in good health. The CDR3 runs from the conserved cysteine through the conserved F or W. Fields, in order: J gene, V gene, clone size, D gene, CDR3 DNA, CDR3 protein. The D gene is left open where the match is weak. Only some rows state a clone size, as once, few, many or a class for expanded clones.

TRBJ2-7,TRBV7-2,few,-,TGTGCCAGCAGGGTCGACAGCCTTAGCTACGAGCAGTACTTC,CASRVDSLSYEQYF
TRBJ2-3,TRBV7-9,many,-,TGTGCCAGCAGTTTCCCTAGCACAGATACGCAGTATTTT,CASSFPSTDTQYF
TRBJ2-4,TRBV5-6,-,-,TGTGCCAGCAGGTTCACAGGGAGCGGAAACATTCAGTACTTC,CASRFTGSGNIQYF
TRBJ2-1,TRBV6-2/TRBV6-3,few,-,TGTGCCACCCAAAACTCAGGGATCAATGAGCAGTTCTTC,CATQNSGINEQFF
TRBJ2-5,TRBV12-3/TRBV12-4,-,-,TGTGCCAGCAGGTTAAGGCTAGCTGAGACCCAGTACTTC,CASRLRLAETQYF
TRBJ2-7,TRBV9,-,-,TGTGCCAGCAGCCCCCACCAGGACGGCTCCTACGAGCAGTACTTC,CASSPHQDGSYEQYF
TRBJ2-1,TRBV29-1,-,-,TGCAGCGTCCCTAACGATAGCTCCTACAATGAGCAGTTCTTC,CSVPNDSSYNEQFF
TRBJ1-1,TRBV7-3,few,-,TGTGCCAGCAGCCCCAGCCCCTACAGTGAAGCTTTCTTT,CASSPSPYSEAFF
TRBJ2-1,TRBV28,few,TRBD1,TGTGCCAGCAGTTTAATTGGGGACAGACAGTTCTTC,CASSLIGDRQFF
TRBJ2-1,TRBV12-3/TRBV12-4,-,TRBD2,TGTGCCAGCAGAGTAGCGGGGGGAAACAATGAGCAGTTCTTC,CASRVAGGNNEQFF
TRBJ1-2,TRBV7-3,-,-,TGTGCCAGCAGCTTAACGAATGACCAGCCCTACACCTTC,CASSLTNDQPYTF
TRBJ1-4,TRBV28,few,-,TGTGCCAGCAGTTTATATTCTATCGGAGGAGAAAAACTGTTTTTT,CASSLYSIGGEKLFF
TRBJ1-4,TRBV9,-,TRBD1,TGTGCCAGCAGCCCAGTGGGACAGGGCGATGAAAAACTGTTTTTT,CASSPVGQGDEKLFF
TRBJ2-1,TRBV5-1,-,TRBD2,TGCGCCAGCAGCGCCGACCCGACTAGCGGGGGAATCTACAATGAGCAGTTCTTC,CASSADPTSGGIYNEQFF
TRBJ2-3,TRBV13,few,TRBD2,TGTGCCAGCAGCGTCCGGGAGGGCTTGAGCACAGATACGCAGTATTTT,CASSVREGLSTDTQYF
TRBJ1-2,TRBV7-2,few,TRBD1,TGTGCCAGCAGCCCCCCTGGGACAGGGAGCTATGGCTACACCTTC,CASSPPGTGSYGYTF
TRBJ2-5,TRBV5-1,many,TRBD1,TGCGCCAGCAGCTTGTGGGACAGGGATAGAGAGACCCAGTACTTC,CASSLWDRDRETQYF
TRBJ1-1,TRBV13,few,-,TGTGCCAGCAGCATCAATTCGCCAAATGAAGCTTTCTTT,CASSINSPNEAFF
TRBJ1-3,TRBV4-2,-,-,TGTGCCAGCAGCCAAGATTTACTCACCTCTGGAAACACCATATATTTT,CASSQDLLTSGNTIYF
TRBJ1-4,TRBV27,-,-,TGTGCCAGCAGTTTATATGAAGGGGATGAAAAACTGTTTTTT,CASSLYEGDEKLFF
TRBJ2-5,TRBV3-1,few,TRBD2,TGTGCCAGCAGTAGGACTAGCGGAGTTCAAGAGACCCAGTACTTC,CASSRTSGVQETQYF
TRBJ1-5,TRBV27,-,-,TGTGCCAGCAGTTTATCAGTTGTTGCTGCAAAACAGCCCCAGCATTTT,CASSLSVVAAKQPQHF
TRBJ2-3,TRBV7-2,-,TRBD2,TGTGCCAGCAGCTTAGTGGGGACTACCTCCACAGATACGCAGTATTTT,CASSLVGTTSTDTQYF
TRBJ2-1,TRBV20-1,-,TRBD2,TGCAGTGCCTTCCCCGAGACTAGCGGGAGCAACGAACAGTTCTTC,CSAFPETSGSNEQFF
TRBJ2-1,TRBV2,-,TRBD2,TGTGCCAGCAGTAGACTAGCGGGGAGCGGGAGGAATGAGCAGTTCTTC,CASSRLAGSGRNEQFF
TRBJ2-5,TRBV21-1,few,-,TGTGCCAGCAGCCTGGCCCACGGACAAGAACTTCAAGAGACCCAGTACTTC,CASSLAHGQELQETQYF
TRBJ2-5,TRBV29-1,-,-,TGCAGCGTTGTCACGGGGGCGGTGGGTGAGACCCAGTACTTC,CSVVTGAVGETQYF
TRBJ1-5,TRBV12-3/TRBV12-4,many,TRBD1,TGTGCCAGCAGTCCTGGGACAGCCAATCAGCCCCAGCATTTT,CASSPGTANQPQHF
TRBJ2-3,TRBV5-1,-,TRBD2,TGCGCCAGCAGCTTGCCTAGCGGGGTAGGAGATACGCAGTATTTT,CASSLPSGVGDTQYF
TRBJ2-1,TRBV20-1,-,TRBD1,TGCAGTGCTCACCGAATTGGACAGGACAATGAGCAGTTCTTC,CSAHRIGQDNEQFF
TRBJ1-1,TRBV7-2,few,-,TGTGCCAGCAGCCTGAGTGACACTGAAGCTTTCTTT,CASSLSDTEAFF
TRBJ2-1,TRBV5-1,few,-,TGCGCCAGCAGCTTGGTTGACGGAAACAGTGGTAATGAGCAGTTCTTC,CASSLVDGNSGNEQFF
TRBJ1-1,TRBV10-3,few,-,TGTGCCATCAGTGAACCCCTGGCTGCTGAAGCTTTCTTT,CAISEPLAAEAFF
TRBJ2-3,TRBV20-1,few,-,TGCAGTGCTGATAGCGTTTCCCTTAGCCGGGATAACACAGATACGCAGTATTTT,CSADSVSLSRDNTDTQYF
TRBJ2-2,TRBV29-1,-,-,TGCAGCGTTGAAGCCCCGAACGCCGGGGAGCTGTTTTTT,CSVEAPNAGELFF
TRBJ2-7,TRBV7-2,-,-,TGTGCCAGCAGTTCCCGGGCTGCAGCGGGCCGCACCTACGAGCAGTACTTC,CASSSRAAAGRTYEQYF
TRBJ2-4,TRBV15,-,TRBD2,TGTGCCACCAGCCCCAGTAGCGGGAGGACAAACATTCAGTACTTC,CATSPSSGRTNIQYF
TRBJ2-2,TRBV12-5,few,-,TGTGCTAGTGGTTTATTTAGCGGAAACACCGGGGAGCTGTTTTTT,CASGLFSGNTGELFF
TRBJ1-6,TRBV29-1,-,TRBD1,TGCAGCGTTGCTGCAGGGGGCGATTCACCCCTCCACTTT,CSVAAGGDSPLHF
TRBJ1-1,TRBV9,-,-,TGTGCCAGCAGCCCACCCCTAGGGGGGAACACTGAAGCTTTCTTT,CASSPPLGGNTEAFF
TRBJ2-7,TRBV7-8,few,-,TGTGCCAGCAGATACGACCGAATCTACGAGCAGTACTTC,CASRYDRIYEQYF
TRBJ2-3,TRBV20-1,-,TRBD2,TGCAGTGCTACATTGGCGGGAGCGACTACAGATACGCAGTATTTT,CSATLAGATTDTQYF
TRBJ2-7,TRBV7-6,few,-,TGTGCCAGCAGCTTCGGCCTTGGGGGAGGATTCACCTACGAGCAGTACTTC,CASSFGLGGGFTYEQYF
TRBJ1-4,TRBV11-2,-,-,TGTGCCAGCAGCAACCGTTACTCAAATGAAAAACTGTTTTTT,CASSNRYSNEKLFF
TRBJ1-1,TRBV18,few,-,TGTGCCAGCTCACCACCGGGGAGCACCGGGGCTTTCTTT,CASSPPGSTGAFF
TRBJ2-1,TRBV12-3/TRBV12-4,-,-,TGTGCCAGCAGTTTAGACGAGAGTCACTACAATGAGCAGTTCTTC,CASSLDESHYNEQFF
TRBJ2-1,TRBV28,few,TRBD2,TGTGCCAGCAGTTTGTCCCCGGGACTAGCGGGGAACAATGAGCAGTTCTTC,CASSLSPGLAGNNEQFF
TRBJ2-1,TRBV6-1,-,TRBD1,TGTGCCAGCAGTCCTGACGGACAGGACCAAACGAGCTCCTACAATGAGCAGTTCTTC,CASSPDGQDQTSSYNEQFF
TRBJ2-7,TRBV7-2,few,-,TGTGCCAGCAGCTTAGCGGCAAATCCACTTTACGAGCAGTACTTC,CASSLAANPLYEQYF
TRBJ2-3,TRBV20-1,few,TRBD2,TGCAGTGCTCCGGAGCGGGAGCGGATCCCAGATACGCAGTATTTT,CSAPERERIPDTQYF
TRBJ2-7,TRBV7-6,-,-,TGTGCCAGCAGCTTTCGGGCGAATGCTGACTACGAGCAGTACTTC,CASSFRANADYEQYF
TRBJ2-5,TRBV28,-,-,TGTGCCAGCAGTTTATACTTACTAGGCAGAGAAGCCCGGTACTTC,CASSLYLLGREARYF